The entry below gives a single T cell receptor beta chain sequence along with its context. Using immunoSEQ multiplex PCR, the repertoire was profiled, and TCRdb retains in-frame clones only, with some absent. The sample holds around 370,000 clones, about 88% seen once. Germline CDR1 and CDR2: MNHEY and SMNVEV (reference sequence). Trimming at V came to 7 bases and at J to 1 base, leaving 9 bases not matched to a gene. The length of the CDR3 is 15 residues. The entry originates in a study of blood T cell repertoires in COVID-19. The receptor was isolated from a woman aged 70-85 years with COVID-19, enrolled during active disease. The sequenced sample consisted of peripheral blood. The rearrangement uses TRBV27 and TRBJ1-2, with TRBD1 matching over 7 bases. The chain's CDR3 is CASNLGTVINYGYTF. DNA for the CDR3: TGTGCCAGCAACCTAGGGACAGTAATTAACTATGGCTACACCTTC.